The TCR beta chain under discussion was sequenced for a study of blood T cells in healthy people across ages. Each sample gave at least 6.5 million isolated PBMCs. With 1 base removed from V and 6 bases from J, the gap between germline ends came to 13 bases. The CDR3 covers 15 residues. Germline CDR1 SGHNT, CDR2 YENEEA. Points from the study as a whole: Diversity estimates drawn from one million T cells were deemed underestimates. With naive T cell percentage, TCR beta diversity showed a strong correlation.

A second roughly 6 to 12 cycle PCR used barcoded and J-beta primers. Each cDNA molecule was tagged by a template-switch adaptor with 12 random nucleotides. TCRdb re-called the 5' RACE reads through MiXCR, storing one row per CDR3 protein. The table has some 790,000 distinct CDR3 sequences, more than 25% seen once; the top ten hold about 18%. As regards this clonotype: What it binds is not known.

The sequence came from a woman of 80 years or more in good health. Specimen: blood. This chain uses TRBV11-3 with TRBJ2-1; tentative D call: TRBD2 (5 bases). CDR3 bases: TGTGCCAGCAGCTTAGGTGTACTAGACGGCAATGAGCAGTTCTTC. Translating gives CASSLGVLDGNEQFF.